Presented here are 27 T cell receptor beta chains from one specimen sequenced in a study of cytomegalovirus exposure and HLA in healthy donors. The assay was immunoSEQ multiplex PCR, and TCRdb's table has in-frame clones only and misses some. Among 200,000 to 250,000 clones listed, about 86% were seen once. The sample comprised PBMCs. These receptors were taken from a woman aged 18-30 years in good health and CMV-seronegative.

This chain connects TRBV29-1 to TRBJ1-1; no clear D. Trimming took 6 bases from V and 12 from J, leaving 20 bases between them. The CDR3 loop spans 12 amino acids. Per germline, CDR1 SQVTM and CDR2 ANQGSEA. In DNA, the CDR3 is TGCAGCGTCTTGAAGCCCGGGAGAGTTTCTTTCTTT. As protein: CSVLKPGRVSFF.

The J gene is TRBJ2-7, the V gene TRBV2; TRBD1 matches at 7 bases. The CDR3 is made up of 13 amino acids. The germline V gene encodes CDR1 SNHLY and CDR2 FYNNEI. V trimming: 9 bases; J trimming: 3 bases; junction bases outside the gene matches: 8. CDR3 protein: CASLGGAVYEQYF. The DNA for the CDR3 is TGTGCCAGTCTAGGGGGCGCGGTCTACGAGCAGTACTTC.

The CDR3 coding sequence is TGTGCCAGTAGTACCTGGGGGCTAGTCAGAACCAACAATGAGCAGTTCTTC. Its translation: CASSTWGLVRTNNEQFF. V and J are TRBV19 and TRBJ2-1; maybe TRBD1 (6 bases). Germline values: CDR1 LNHDA, CDR2 SQIVND (reference sequence). This CDR3 has 17 amino acids. Trimming pared 4 bases from V and 5 bases from J, leaving 21 bases between.

The genes are TRBV5-1 and TRBJ1-2, with D perhaps TRBD1 (5 bases). The V end was cut by 0 bases, the J end by 7 bases, with 10 bases between. The CDR3 contains 13 residues. Germline assignment: CDR1 SGHRS and CDR2 YFSETQ. CDR3 in DNA: TGCGCCAGCAGCTTGGAAGTCGGGGGTGGCTACACCTTC. It is translated as CASSLEVGGGYTF.

The rearrangement joins TRBV5-6 to TRBJ1-3; 9 nucleotides align to TRBD1. The CDR3 runs 14 residues. The junction had 5 bases not matched to a gene; V was cut back by 3 bases and J by 7 bases. CDR1 is SGHDT, CDR2 YYEEEE, per germline. The CDR3 bases are TGTGCCAGCAGCTATGGGACAGGGCTCAACACCATATATTTT. This translates into CASSYGTGLNTIYF. Full variable domain (missing parts from reference TRBV5-6 and TRBJ1-3): DAGVTQSPTHLIKTRGQQVTLRCSPKSGHDTVSWYQQALGQGPQFIFQYYEEEERQRGNFPDRFSGHQFPNYSSELNVNALLLGDSALYLCASSYGTGLNTIYFGEGSWLTVV.

The chain is built from TRBV29-1 and TRBJ2-2; 7 bases align to TRBD2. Trimming removed 0 bases from V and 10 bases from J; junction bases left unmatched: 11. The CDR3 loop spans 15 amino acids. CDR1 and CDR2 from the germline V gene are SQVTM and ANQGSEA. The CDR3 DNA reads TGCAGCGTTGAAGATTGGGGAGGGGCGGGAGTGGAGCTGTTTTTT. Its translation: CSVEDWGGAGVELFF.

The count of this clone is one. The rearrangement links TRBV6-5 to TRBJ1-1; the match to TRBD1 covers 10 bases. The CDR3 extends over 16 amino acids. Trimming took 2 bases from V and 8 from J; bases not matched to a gene: 11. From germline, CDR1 is MNHEY and CDR2 SVGAGI. The CDR3 spells CASSYATGTGASEAFF. CDR3 nucleotides: TGTGCCAGCAGTTACGCGACCGGGACAGGGGCTTCAGAAGCTTTCTTT.

V is TRBV5-1 and J is TRBJ1-4; tentative D call: TRBD1 (5 bases). Between the trimmed V and J ends, which lost 3 bases and 4 bases, there was a span of 13 bases. The CDR3 spans 15 residues. Germline loops: CDR1 SGHRS, CDR2 YFSETQ. CDR3 sequence (DNA): TGCGCCAGCAGCTCGCAGGGTCAAGTTAATGAAAAACTGTTTTTT. Protein: CASSSQGQVNEKLFF. The full variable domain, in which reference TRBV5-1 and TRBJ1-4 provide the parts outside the CDR3, is KAGVTQTPRYLIKTRGQQVTLSCSPISGHRSVSWYQQTPGQGLQFLFEYFSETQRNKGNFPGRFSGRQFSNSRSEMNVSTLELGDSALYLCASSSQGQVNEKLFFGSGTQLSVL.

The chain carries TRBV27 and TRBJ2-1; 10 bases map to TRBD2. V dropped 5 bases and J dropped 2; count of bases not matched to a gene: 6. CDR1 and CDR2 from the germline V gene are MNHEY and SMNVEV (reference sequence). CDR3 length: 16 amino acids. The CDR3 loop is CASSPRTSGAYNEQFF. In DNA, the CDR3 is TGTGCCAGCAGTCCTCGGACTAGCGGAGCCTACAATGAGCAGTTCTTC.

This sequence joins TRBV6-6 and TRBJ1-2; 7 bases are shared with TRBD1. The J segment lost 4 bases and the V segment lost 5 bases, leaving 13 bases of the junction unmatched. The CDR3 consists of 16 residues. Germline CDR1 is MNHNY and CDR2 is SVGAGI (reference sequence). DNA for the CDR3: TGTGCCAGCAGTACCCTAATCGACAGGGCGACCTATGGCTACACCTTC. This encodes CASSTLIDRATYGYTF.

J is TRBJ2-7 and V is TRBV5-1; 10 nucleotides agree with TRBD1. CDR1 and CDR2 (germline): SGHRS, YFSETQ. Trimming removed 4 bases from V and 2 bases from J; junction bases left unmatched: 6. This CDR3 region has 15 residues. The CDR3 reads CASSRDRGSTYEQYF. CDR3 nucleotide sequence: TGCGCCAGCAGCCGGGACAGGGGCTCCACCTACGAGCAGTACTTC. The complete variable domain, with remaining parts taken from reference TRBV5-1 and TRBJ2-7, reads KAGVTQTPRYLIKTRGQQVTLSCSPISGHRSVSWYQQTPGQGLQFLFEYFSETQRNKGNFPGRFSGRQFSNSRSEMNVSTLELGDSALYLCASSRDRGSTYEQYFGPGTRLTVT.

In this sample, this clone turned up a few times. The V and J genes are TRBV4-1 and TRBJ1-2; D is uncertain. CDR3 length: 15 amino acids. V lost 0 bases and J lost 11, with 19 bases in between. Germline V gene lookup returns CDR1 MGHRA and CDR2 YSYEKL. The CDR3 bases are TGCGCCAGCAGCCAAGATTGGCCAGTGCTAACCGGGTACACCTTC. Protein sequence: CASSQDWPVLTGYTF.

This clone was detected a few times. This rearrangement joins TRBV7-6 to TRBJ2-7; TRBD2 might be the D (5 bases). CDR1 and CDR2 (germline): SGHVS, FNYEAQ. The CDR3 is made up of 13 amino acids. The germline V and J ends were trimmed by 1 base and 9 bases, with 13 bases remaining between them. CDR3 residues: CASSLDPREGQYF. CDR3 bases: TGTGCCAGCAGCTTAGATCCCCGGGAAGGGCAGTACTTC.

The chain combines TRBV19 with TRBJ2-1; TRBD2 aligns across 7 bases. This CDR3 spans 14 amino acids. Looked up from germline, CDR1 is LNHDA and CDR2 is SQIVND (reference sequence). V dropped 7 bases and J dropped 9; count of bases not matched to a gene: 12. The CDR3: CASKRDSLDTEQFF. The CDR3 DNA reads as TGTGCCAGTAAGCGGGACTCGCTGGACACTGAGCAGTTCTTC.

The DNA of the CDR3 is TGTGCCAGCAGTTTATTATTAGCCACAGATACGCAGTATTTT. Its translation: CASSLLLATDTQYF. This chain joins TRBV27 and TRBJ2-3; no firm D call. Trimming removed 1 base from V and 2 bases from J, with 7 bases in between. The CDR3 is made up of 14 amino acids. Germline V lookup: CDR1 MNHEY, CDR2 SMNVEV (reference sequence).

This clone was observed a few times. This chain connects TRBV6-5 to TRBJ2-3; D perhaps matches TRBD2 (7 bases). Germline CDR1 is MNHEY and CDR2 is SVGAGI. The length of the CDR3 is 11 residues. Trimming stripped 5 bases from V and 11 bases from J, with 11 bases between. CDR3 residues: CASSKGGEQYF. The CDR3 nucleotides are TGTGCCAGCAGTAAGGGGGGGGAGCAGTATTTT.

The V gene is TRBV7-3, the J gene TRBJ2-1; 9 nucleotides align to TRBD2. The V gene's germline CDR1 is SGHTA and CDR2 FQGTGA. J lost 6 bases, V lost 5 bases, and 5 bases had no gene match. There are 14 residues in the CDR3. The CDR3 protein is CASSIISGSNEQFF. Here the CDR3 DNA reads TGTGCCAGCAGCATTATTAGCGGGAGCAATGAGCAGTTCTTC.

The V gene is TRBV5-1, the J gene TRBJ1-1; D is perhaps TRBD1 (5 bases). The CDR3 has 14 residues. The V gene's germline CDR1 is SGHRS and CDR2 YFSETQ. V lost 4 bases, J lost 8 bases, and 18 bases lay in between. The CDR3 DNA follows: TGCGCCAGCAGCCCACGGACCAGGGATCCCGAAGCTTTCTTT. Its translation is CASSPRTRDPEAFF.

The chain links TRBV19 to TRBJ2-1; 15 nucleotides line up with TRBD2. J gave up 7 bases and V 5 bases, and 6 bases lay outside the gene matches. Germline CDR1 reads LNHDA; CDR2 reads SQIVND (reference sequence). The CDR3 runs to 16 residues. The CDR3 reads CASSGLAGGPRNEQFF. The CDR3 DNA sequence: TGTGCCAGTAGTGGACTAGCGGGAGGGCCCCGGAATGAGCAGTTCTTC.

The genes are TRBV9 and TRBJ2-7, with D possibly TRBD2 on 6 matching bases. The germline V and J ends were trimmed by 0 bases and 3 bases, with 13 bases remaining between them. This CDR3 has 15 amino acids. Germline CDR1 and CDR2: SGDLS and YYNGEE. For the CDR3, the DNA is TGTGCCAGCAGCGTAGGGGTGACTAGTTTCTACGAGCAGTACTTC. This translates into CASSVGVTSFYEQYF.

This chain uses TRBV4-1 with TRBJ2-7; TRBD2 agrees at 7 bases. Germline CDR1 is MGHRA and CDR2 is YSYEKL. This CDR3 is built from 16 residues. Trimming took 1 base from V and 4 from J; bases not matched to a gene: 10. The CDR3 is CASSQGSSSGLYEQYF. In nucleotides, the CDR3 is TGCGCCAGCAGCCAAGGTTCTTCTAGCGGACTATACGAGCAGTACTTC.

The V and J genes are TRBV7-2 and TRBJ1-3, with 8 bases fitting TRBD1. Germline trimming cut 5 bases from V and 4 bases from J; bases unmatched to any gene: 7. Germline V gene data show CDR1 as SGHTA and CDR2 as FQGNSA. This CDR3 contains 15 residues. CDR3 nucleotides: TGTGCCAGCAGCCCAAGGACAGGGTTCGGAAACACCATATATTTT. Translation: CASSPRTGFGNTIYF.

The rearrangement joins TRBV9 to TRBJ2-1; TRBD2 matches at 7 bases. V shed 0 bases, J shed 0 bases, and the junction held 6 bases outside the gene matches. The CDR3 totals 17 residues. The V gene's germline CDR1 is SGDLS and CDR2 YYNGEE. The CDR3 spells CASSVGVGGSSYNEQFF. CDR3 DNA sequence: TGTGCCAGCAGCGTAGGGGTGGGAGGGAGCTCCTACAATGAGCAGTTCTTC.

The rearrangement uses TRBV10-3 and TRBJ2-5; D may be TRBD1 (6 bases). This CDR3 contains 17 residues. Germline-derived CDR1 and CDR2 are ENHRY and SYGVKD. V was pared by 0 bases and J by 5 bases, with 19 bases between. Here the CDR3 DNA reads TGTGCCATCAGTGAGTCGACGGTCGGCAGGGGAAGGGAGACCCAGTACTTC. Amino acid sequence: CAISESTVGRGRETQYF.

The chain is built from TRBV7-9 and TRBJ2-7; tentatively, D is TRBD2 (6 bases). Between the trimmed V and J ends, which lost 3 bases and 0 bases, there was a span of 9 bases. CDR1 and CDR2 (germline): SEHNR, FQNEAQ (reference sequence). The CDR3 consists of 14 residues. The CDR3 spells CASSFTGGSYEQYF. CDR3 DNA: TGTGCCAGCAGCTTTACCGGGGGCTCCTACGAGCAGTACTTC.

This clone was picked up one time. This rearrangement joins TRBV5-4 to TRBJ2-1; D unclear. This CDR3 has 12 residues. The germline V and J ends were trimmed by 4 bases and 5 bases, with 7 bases remaining between them. The germline V gene encodes CDR1 SGHNT and CDR2 YYREEE (reference sequence). The CDR3 region has the DNA TGTGCCAGCAGCCCTTATAACAATGAGCAGTTCTTC. Protein sequence: CASSPYNNEQFF.

The J gene is TRBJ2-1, the V gene TRBV5-1; 10 nucleotides line up with TRBD2. Germline loops: CDR1 SGHRS, CDR2 YFSETQ. The CDR3 extends over 22 amino acids. Germline trimming cut 4 bases from V and 0 bases from J; bases unmatched to any gene: 22. The CDR3 reads CASSSKGLAENVASVSYNEQFF. The CDR3 DNA sequence: TGCGCCAGCAGCAGCAAAGGACTAGCGGAGAATGTCGCATCTGTCTCCTACAATGAGCAGTTCTTC.